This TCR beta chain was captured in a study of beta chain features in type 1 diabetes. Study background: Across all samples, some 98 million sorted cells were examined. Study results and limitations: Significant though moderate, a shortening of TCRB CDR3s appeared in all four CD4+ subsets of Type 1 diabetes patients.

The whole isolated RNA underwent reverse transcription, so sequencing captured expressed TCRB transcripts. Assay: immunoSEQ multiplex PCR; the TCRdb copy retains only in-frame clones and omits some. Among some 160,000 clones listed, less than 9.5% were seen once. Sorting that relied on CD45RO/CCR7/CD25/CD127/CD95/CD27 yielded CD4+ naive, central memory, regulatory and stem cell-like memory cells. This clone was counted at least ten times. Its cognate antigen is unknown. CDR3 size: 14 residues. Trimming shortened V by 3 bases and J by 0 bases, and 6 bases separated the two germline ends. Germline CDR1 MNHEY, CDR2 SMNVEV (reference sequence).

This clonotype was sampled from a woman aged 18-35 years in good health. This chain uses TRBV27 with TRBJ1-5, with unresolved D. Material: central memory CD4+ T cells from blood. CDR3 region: CASSFAGSNQPQHF. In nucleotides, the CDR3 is TGTGCCAGCAGTTTTGCGGGTAGCAATCAGCCCCAGCATTTT.